These 10 T cell receptor beta chains share one sample of origin, sequenced in a study of response to subunit inactivated influenza vaccine (dated by TCRdb to the late 2010s). The library was produced with RT-PCR. Sequencer: Illumina HiSeq 2500. TCRdb itself trimmed the public reads at Q25 with fastp, ran MiXCR and retained productive beta chains. Rows are unified per CDR3 protein, each entry keeping the most common DNA and genes. The sample profile shows a few hundred thousand distinct CDR3 sequences; 20% to 25% of them were found once. The top ten clonotypes cover under 13% of the sample. Here the sequenced sample was PBMCs from blood, taken about 20 months after vaccination. All receptors derive from a man aged 50 to 69 who received an inactivated influenza vaccine. Donor details come from another sample of the same person, matched by shared clones.

This clonotype was seen more than once but under ten times. V gene TRBV12-3 or TRBV12-4 combines with J gene TRBJ2-2; TRBD1 or TRBD2 may be the D gene (5 bases each). The germline V and J ends were trimmed by 1 base and 6 bases, with 15 bases remaining between them. The CDR3 covers 16 residues. The CDR3 is CASSLGVIRDPGELFF. CDR3 sequence (DNA): TGTGCCAGCAGTTTAGGGGTGATCCGGGACCCCGGGGAGCTGTTTTTT.

The chain joins TRBV21-1 to TRBJ2-7; the D call of TRBD1 is as the table states it, not checked on the DNA. TRBV21-1 is recorded as a pseudogene. The CDR3 sequence is 16 residues long. The CDR3 sequence: CASSKASGTGPYEQYF. The CDR3 DNA reads TGTGCCAGCAGCAAGGCTTCCGGGACAGGCCCCTACGAGCAGTACTTC.

This clonotype was recorded a few times. The chain joins TRBV20-1 to TRBJ2-1, with D uncertain. The V end was cut by 1 base, the J end by 4 bases, with 14 bases between. Germline values: CDR1 DFQATT, CDR2 SNEGSKA (reference sequence). CDR3 length: 15 residues. CDR3 sequence (DNA): TGCAGTGCTAGAGGACCGGCGGCGATATACAATGAGCAGTTCTTC. Translated, it gives CSARGPAAIYNEQFF.

The genes are TRBV20-1 and TRBJ2-1; 12 nucleotides align to TRBD2. Germline assignment: CDR1 DFQATT and CDR2 SNEGSKA (reference sequence). This CDR3 has 15 residues. J gave up 5 bases and V 5 bases, and 7 bases lay outside the gene matches. CDR3 region: CSAPLAGGGNNEQFF. DNA of the CDR3: TGCAGTGCTCCACTAGCGGGGGGAGGAAACAATGAGCAGTTCTTC.

This clonotype was seen many times. The V gene is TRBV20-1, the J gene TRBJ1-5; D gene ambiguous. Trimming stripped 2 bases from V and 0 bases from J, with 8 bases between. From germline, CDR1 is DFQATT and CDR2 SNEGSKA (reference sequence). The CDR3 extends over 14 amino acids. The CDR3 sequence: CSARSGSSNQPQHF. Written as DNA, the CDR3 is TGCAGTGCTAGATCCGGGTCTAGCAATCAGCCCCAGCATTTT.

V is TRBV19 and J is TRBJ2-2, with a tentative D call TRBD2 (6 bases). Deletions cut 8 bases from V and 1 base from J, with 14 bases between. Germline assignment: CDR1 LNHDA and CDR2 SQIVND (reference sequence). CDR3 length: 15 residues. CDR3 nucleotides: TGTGCCAGTCGCCCCTCGGGGGTGAACACCGGGGAGCTGTTTTTT. Translation: CASRPSGVNTGELFF. The full variable domain, its missing parts supplied by reference TRBV19 and TRBJ2-2, is DGGITQSPKYLFRKEGQNVTLSCEQNLNHDAMYWYRQDPGQGLRLIYYSQIVNDFQKGDIAEGYSVSREKKESFPLTVTSAQKNPTAFYLCASRPSGVNTGELFFGEGSRLTVL.

The chain joins TRBV19 to TRBJ1-1; no firm D call. V was cut by 3 bases and J by 10 bases, with 9 bases left in between. This CDR3 is 11 amino acids long. Germline CDR1 is LNHDA and CDR2 is SQIVND (reference sequence). The CDR3 region has the DNA TGTGCCAGTAGTATTTCAGGTGCAGCTTTCTTT. This encodes CASSISGAAFF. Filled out from reference TRBV19 and TRBJ1-1, the complete variable domain reads DGGITQSPKYLFRKEGQNVTLSCEQNLNHDAMYWYRQDPGQGLRLIYYSQIVNDFQKGDIAEGYSVSREKKESFPLTVTSAQKNPTAFYLCASSISGAAFFGQGTRLTVV.

The rearrangement uses TRBV5-1 and TRBJ2-3, with TRBD2 matching 14 bases. Per germline, CDR1 SGHRS and CDR2 YFSETQ. Germline trimming cut 5 bases from V and 5 bases from J; bases unmatched to any gene: 1. This CDR3 comprises 14 residues. The CDR3 coding sequence is TGCGCCAGCAGGGGGACTAGCGGGGGAGATACGCAGTATTTT. As protein: CASRGTSGGDTQYF. The complete variable domain, with remaining parts taken from reference TRBV5-1 and TRBJ2-3, reads KAGVTQTPRYLIKTRGQQVTLSCSPISGHRSVSWYQQTPGQGLQFLFEYFSETQRNKGNFPGRFSGRQFSNSRSEMNVSTLELGDSALYLCASRGTSGGDTQYFGPGTRLTVL.

The chain combines TRBV20-1 with TRBJ1-2; 8 bases agree with TRBD1. V dropped 6 bases and J dropped 7; count of bases not matched to a gene: 10. Germline values: CDR1 DFQATT, CDR2 SNEGSKA (reference sequence). The CDR3 totals 13 residues. The CDR3 region is CSAWDRLLSGYTF. In DNA, the CDR3 is TGCAGTGCCTGGGACAGGCTACTTTCTGGCTACACCTTC.

This rearrangement joins TRBV21-1 to TRBJ2-5; the table names TRBD1, a call not compared with the DNA. TRBV21-1 is classified as a pseudogene. The CDR3 has 16 amino acids. The CDR3: CASSEPGQGNQETQYF. The CDR3 DNA is TGTGCCAGCAGCGAGCCGGGACAGGGGAACCAAGAGACCCAGTACTTC.